The rows below give T cell receptor beta chains drawn from one sample of a study of identical twins. TCRdb analysed the 5' RACE reads with MiXCR anew, one entry per CDR3 protein. The sample has approximately 690,000 distinct CDR3 sequences, around 6% seen once. The material sequenced was naive T cells sorted from blood. The receptors derive from a man aged 18 to 35 in good health. Both conserved end residues are part of each CDR3. D genes are given only for firm matches. For some rows the clone size is stated as once, few or many, or as a class when expanded; others skip it.

clone_size	v_call	j_call	d_call	cdr3_nt	cdr3_aa
few	TRBV9	TRBJ2-7	-	TGTGCCAGCAGCGCTAGGTCCTTGGACGAGCAGTACTTC	CASSARSLDEQYF
many	TRBV5-1	TRBJ1-1	-	TGCGCCAGCAGCGTGACAGGTCTGGGCACTGAAGCTTTCTTT	CASSVTGLGTEAFF
few	TRBV9	TRBJ1-5	-	TGTGCCAGCAGCGTCGGACCAAACCCAAGCAATCAGCCCCAGCATTTT	CASSVGPNPSNQPQHF
many	TRBV9	TRBJ2-1	TRBD2	TGTGCCAGCAGCGTAGAGCGGGACCCCTACAATGAGCAGTTCTTC	CASSVERDPYNEQFF
few	TRBV7-9	TRBJ2-1	-	TGTGCCAGCAGCCGGGACCGAACCTCCTACAATGAGCAGTTCTTC	CASSRDRTSYNEQFF
many	TRBV20-1	TRBJ2-5	-	TGCAGTGCCTCTACGGAGACCCAGTACTTC	CSASTETQYF
-	TRBV5-1	TRBJ2-5	TRBD1	TGCGCCAGCAGCTTGTTGGAGGACAGGGTCCTTGGAGAGACCCAGTACTTC	CASSLLEDRVLGETQYF
-	TRBV5-1	TRBJ2-5	TRBD2	TGCGCCAGCAGCTGGGGGACTAGCGGGACGGAAGAGACCCAGTACTTC	CASSWGTSGTEETQYF
-	TRBV5-5	TRBJ1-4	-	TGTGCCAGCAGCTTGGATCCCGGGCCCGATGAAAAACTGTTTTTT	CASSLDPGPDEKLFF
few	TRBV3-1	TRBJ1-1	TRBD1	TGTGCCAGCAGCCGACAGGGGGAAGGTGGGGCTTTCTTT	CASSRQGEGGAFF
many	TRBV5-1	TRBJ2-3	-	TGCGCCAGCAGTGGGCGGGAAGGCACAGATACGCAGTATTTT	CASSGREGTDTQYF
few	TRBV2	TRBJ2-5	-	TGTGCCAGCAGTCCCGCAGTTCAAGGGGGTTTGGGCCAAGAGACCCAGTACTTC	CASSPAVQGGLGQETQYF
-	TRBV29-1	TRBJ2-1	TRBD2	TGCAGCGGTTCTGGTAGCGGGAGCCACAATGAGCAGTTCTTC	CSGSGSGSHNEQFF
-	TRBV20-1	TRBJ2-5	TRBD2	TGCAGTGCTAGAGATAGGAAGGCTAGCGGTGTGTTGGAGACCCAGTACTTC	CSARDRKASGVLETQYF
-	TRBV12-3/TRBV12-4	TRBJ2-1	TRBD1	TGTGCCAGCAGTCCCCAGGACAGGGGTGACAATGAGCAGTTCTTC	CASSPQDRGDNEQFF
many	TRBV20-1	TRBJ2-1	TRBD1	TGCAGTGCCCCTTACCCCGACAGGGTCTCAACTGAGCAGTTCTTC	CSAPYPDRVSTEQFF
many	TRBV7-9	TRBJ2-1	-	TGTGCCAGCAGCTCCTCGGCGGGCGAGCAGTTCTTC	CASSSSAGEQFF
few	TRBV6-5	TRBJ2-1	-	TGTGCCAGCAGTTACCCTAGACAGACCAATGAGCAGTTCTTC	CASSYPRQTNEQFF
-	TRBV29-1	TRBJ1-3	-	TGCAGCGTTGTCTCGGATGGAAACACCATATATTTT	CSVVSDGNTIYF
few	TRBV27	TRBJ2-2	TRBD2	TGTGCCAGCAGTTTATTTCCTAGCGGGAGTCCGGGGGAGCTGTTTTTT	CASSLFPSGSPGELFF
few	TRBV14	TRBJ2-2	-	TGTGCCAGCAGCCAAGATCTGAGGCGGGGGGAGCTGTTTTTT	CASSQDLRRGELFF
-	TRBV6-4	TRBJ2-1	-	TGTGCCAGCAGTAACTCGGGTGCCACGGCCTACAATGAGCAGTTCTTC	CASSNSGATAYNEQFF
many	TRBV29-1	TRBJ2-3	TRBD2	TGCAGCGTTGAAACGCGGGAGGGCACAGATACGCAGTATTTT	CSVETREGTDTQYF
-	TRBV3-1	TRBJ1-1	-	TGTGCCAGCAGCCAAGATCTGGATACACATACAGCTTTCTTT	CASSQDLDTHTAFF
many	TRBV7-9	TRBJ2-5	-	TGTGCCAGCAGCTCGATAGTGACTAGGGAAGAGACCCAGTACTTC	CASSSIVTREETQYF
many	TRBV12-3/TRBV12-4	TRBJ2-1	TRBD2	TGTGCCAGCCCTAAAGGGAGGGCGGATGAGCAGTTCTTC	CASPKGRADEQFF
many	TRBV5-1	TRBJ1-4	-	TGCGCCAGCAGCAACTCGGCAACTAATGAAAAACTGTTTTTT	CASSNSATNEKLFF
many	TRBV4-3	TRBJ2-1	-	TGCGCCAGCAGCCCAACGACAGCAAATGAGCAGTTCTTC	CASSPTTANEQFF